This TCR beta chain was observed in a study of T cells in Graves' hyperthyroidism and ophthalmopathy. Uncontrolled infection, other autoimmune disease, pregnancy or lactation barred patients from enrollment. Clinical symptoms, serum thyroxine, TRAb, thyroid ultrasound and orbital computed tomography established diagnosis. The germline CDR1 and CDR2 sequences are KGHDR and SFDVKD. This CDR3 comprises 12 residues. Trimming removed 4 bases at V and 4 bases at J, with 6 bases between. There were TCR beta CDR3 regions amplified from RNA transcripts. Researchers ran a first-round RT-PCR on the TCR CDR3 using the HTBI primer set. TCRdb independently ran MiXCR on the multiplex PCR reads; one entry per CDR3 protein. Counted here are 660,000 or so distinct CDR3 sequences, approximately 42% occurring once; the ten biggest clones make up 7% to 7.5%. Overall study results and limits: Ophthalmopathy was predicted by the model a median of approximately 6 months ahead of onset. Blood also carried most thyroid clonotypes expanded above 0.001.

Worth noting for this clonotype: Its target is not known.

The sample consisted of peripheral blood or thyroid tissue (not recorded which). V is TRBV24-1 and J is TRBJ1-2, with unresolved D. The TCR comes from an adult man with Graves' disease, either hyperthyroidism or ophthalmopathy (not recorded which). For the CDR3, the DNA is TGTGCCACCAGTGACGGACTCTATGGCTACACCTTC. The encoded protein is CATSDGLYGYTF.